The T cell receptor beta chain described here comes from a study of blood T cell repertoires in COVID-19. The CDR3 is made up of 23 amino acids. The assay was immunoSEQ multiplex PCR, and TCRdb's table has in-frame clones only and misses some. The sample includes around 200,000 clones, just under 90% of them seen just once. The receptor's source is a man aged 55 to 70 who had recovered from COVID-19. Sequencing input: peripheral blood. V is TRBV21-1 and J is TRBJ2-3; the D call of TRBD1 is as the table states it, not checked on the DNA. TRBV21-1 is shown as a pseudogene. The CDR3, as DNA: TGTGCCAGCAGCAAAATGGGATCAGACAGGGTCGGTCTGGATGCCCTCAGCACAGATACGCAGTATTTT. It is translated as CASSKMGSDRVGLDALSTDTQYF.